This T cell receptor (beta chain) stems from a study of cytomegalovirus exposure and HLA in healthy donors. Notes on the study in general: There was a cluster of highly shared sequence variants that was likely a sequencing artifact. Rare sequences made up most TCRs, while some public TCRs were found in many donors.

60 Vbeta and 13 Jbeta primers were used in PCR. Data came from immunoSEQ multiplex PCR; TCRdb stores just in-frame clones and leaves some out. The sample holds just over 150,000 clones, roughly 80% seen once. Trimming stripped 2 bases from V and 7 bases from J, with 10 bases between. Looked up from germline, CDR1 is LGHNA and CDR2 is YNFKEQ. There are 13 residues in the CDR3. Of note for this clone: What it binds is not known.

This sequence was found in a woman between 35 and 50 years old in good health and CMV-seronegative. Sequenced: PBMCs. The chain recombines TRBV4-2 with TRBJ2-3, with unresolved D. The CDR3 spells CASSQLLDNTQYF. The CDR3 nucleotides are TGTGCCAGCAGCCAATTACTCGACAATACGCAGTATTTT.